This T cell receptor beta chain was sequenced during a study of cytomegalovirus exposure and HLA in healthy donors. The CDR3 loop spans 14 amino acids. The germline V and J ends were trimmed by 8 bases and 8 bases, with 16 bases remaining between them. Per germline, CDR1 SGHVS and CDR2 FQNEAQ. PCR used 60 Vbeta primers and 13 Jbeta primers. Some clones are missing from TCRdb's copy, which holds only in-frame ones; the method was immunoSEQ multiplex PCR. The sample includes fewer than 150,000 clones. The chain is built from TRBV7-8 and TRBJ1-6, with D uncertain. What was sequenced was PBMCs. This TCR was recovered from a woman between 55 and 75 years old in good health and CMV-seronegative. The chain's CDR3 is CASSWSEVDSPLHF. The CDR3 DNA reads as TGTGCCAGCTCCTGGTCGGAGGTGGATTCACCCCTCCACTTT. Filled out from reference TRBV7-8 and TRBJ1-6, the complete variable domain reads GAGVSQSPRYKVAKRGQDVALRCDPISGHVSLFWYQQALGQGPEFLTYFQNEAQLDKSGLPSDRFFAERPEGSVSTLKIQRTQQEDSAVYLCASSWSEVDSPLHFGNGTRLTVT.